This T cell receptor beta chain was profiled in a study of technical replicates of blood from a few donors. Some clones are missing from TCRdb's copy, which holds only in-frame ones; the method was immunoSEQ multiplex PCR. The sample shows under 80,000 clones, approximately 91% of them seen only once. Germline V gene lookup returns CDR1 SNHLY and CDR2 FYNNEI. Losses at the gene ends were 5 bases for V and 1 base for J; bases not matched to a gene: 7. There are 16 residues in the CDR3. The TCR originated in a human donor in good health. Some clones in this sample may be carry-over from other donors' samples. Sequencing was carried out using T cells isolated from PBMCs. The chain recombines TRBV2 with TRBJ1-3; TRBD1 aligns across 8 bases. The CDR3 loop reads CASSRTGSESGNTIYF. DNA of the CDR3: TGTGCCAGCAGTAGGACAGGGTCTGAGTCTGGAAACACCATATATTTT.